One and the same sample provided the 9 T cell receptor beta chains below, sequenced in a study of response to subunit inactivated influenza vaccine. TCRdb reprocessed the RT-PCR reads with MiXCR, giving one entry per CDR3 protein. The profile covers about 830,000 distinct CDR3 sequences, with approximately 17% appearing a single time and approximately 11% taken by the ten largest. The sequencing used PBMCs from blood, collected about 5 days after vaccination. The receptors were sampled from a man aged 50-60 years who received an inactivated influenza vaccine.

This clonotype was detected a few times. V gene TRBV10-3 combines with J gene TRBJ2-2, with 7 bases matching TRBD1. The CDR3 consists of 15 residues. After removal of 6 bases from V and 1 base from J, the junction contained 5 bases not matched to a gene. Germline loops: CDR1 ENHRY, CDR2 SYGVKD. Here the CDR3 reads CAISAGTENTGELFF. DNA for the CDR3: TGTGCCATCAGCGCCGGGACAGAGAACACCGGGGAGCTGTTTTTT.

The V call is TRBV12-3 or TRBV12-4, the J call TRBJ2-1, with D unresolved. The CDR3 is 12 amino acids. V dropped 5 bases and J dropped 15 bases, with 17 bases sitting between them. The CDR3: CASSAQVDTRFF. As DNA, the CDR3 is TGTGCCAGCAGTGCCCAGGTCGATACGCGGTTCTTC.

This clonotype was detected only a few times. The CDR3 DNA follows: TGTGCCATCAACGGTCTAGGGGGCAATGAGCAGTTCTTC. It is translated as CAINGLGGNEQFF. J is TRBJ2-1 and V is TRBV10-3; D might be TRBD1 (6 bases). CDR1 is ENHRY and CDR2 is SYGVKD in the germline V gene. Trimming took 7 bases from V and 6 from J, leaving 13 bases between them. This CDR3 has 13 residues.

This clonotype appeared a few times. CDR3 loop: CASSLVSSQNTEAFF. Here the CDR3 DNA reads TGTGCCAGCAGCTTGGTTTCCTCTCAGAACACTGAAGCTTTCTTT. The chain recombines TRBV5-5 with TRBJ1-1; D uncertain. Trimming stripped 0 bases from V and 1 base from J, with 10 bases between. Germline V gives CDR1 SGHKS, CDR2 YYEKEE (reference sequence). This CDR3 has 15 amino acids.

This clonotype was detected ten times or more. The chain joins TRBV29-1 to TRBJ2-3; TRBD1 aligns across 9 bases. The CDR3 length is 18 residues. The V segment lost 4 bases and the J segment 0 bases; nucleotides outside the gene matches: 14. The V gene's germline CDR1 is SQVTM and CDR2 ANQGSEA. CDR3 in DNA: TGCAGCGTTGCCAATACCCGGGACAGGGAGGGGAGCACAGATACGCAGTATTTT. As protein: CSVANTRDREGSTDTQYF.

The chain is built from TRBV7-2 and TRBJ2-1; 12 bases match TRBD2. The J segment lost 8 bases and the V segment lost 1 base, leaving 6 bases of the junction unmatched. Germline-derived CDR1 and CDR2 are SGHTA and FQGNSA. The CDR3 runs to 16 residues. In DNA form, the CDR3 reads TGTGCCAGCAGCTTAGGCGGGACTAGCGGGCACTATGAGCAGTTCTTC. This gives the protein CASSLGGTSGHYEQFF.

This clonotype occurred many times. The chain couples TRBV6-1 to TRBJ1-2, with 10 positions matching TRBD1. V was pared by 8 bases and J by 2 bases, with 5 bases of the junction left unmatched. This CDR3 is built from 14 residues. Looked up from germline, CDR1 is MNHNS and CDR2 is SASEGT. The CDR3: CASLTGGANYGYTF. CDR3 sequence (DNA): TGTGCCAGCTTGACAGGGGGCGCCAACTATGGCTACACCTTC.

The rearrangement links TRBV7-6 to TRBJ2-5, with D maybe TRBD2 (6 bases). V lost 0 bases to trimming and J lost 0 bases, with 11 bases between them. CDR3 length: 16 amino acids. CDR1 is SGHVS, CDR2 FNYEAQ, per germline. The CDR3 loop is CASSLAWGDYQETQYF. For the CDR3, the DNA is TGTGCCAGCAGCTTAGCGTGGGGGGACTACCAAGAGACCCAGTACTTC.

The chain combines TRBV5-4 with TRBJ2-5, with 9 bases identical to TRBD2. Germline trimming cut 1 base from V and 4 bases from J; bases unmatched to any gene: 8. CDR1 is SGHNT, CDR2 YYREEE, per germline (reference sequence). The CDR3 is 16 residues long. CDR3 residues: CASSLQRGLAAETQYF. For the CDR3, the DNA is TGTGCCAGCAGCTTGCAGCGGGGACTAGCAGCAGAGACCCAGTACTTC.